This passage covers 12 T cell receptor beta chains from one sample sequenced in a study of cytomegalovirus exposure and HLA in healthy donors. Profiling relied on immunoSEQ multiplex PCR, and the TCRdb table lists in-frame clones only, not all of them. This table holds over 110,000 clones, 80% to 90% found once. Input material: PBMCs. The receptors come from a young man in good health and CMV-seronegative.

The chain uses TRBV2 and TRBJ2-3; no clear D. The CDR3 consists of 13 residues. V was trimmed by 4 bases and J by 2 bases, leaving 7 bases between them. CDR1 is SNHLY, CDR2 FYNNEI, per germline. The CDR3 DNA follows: TGTGCCAGCAGTGTTTTCTACACAGATACGCAGTATTTT. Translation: CASSVFYTDTQYF.

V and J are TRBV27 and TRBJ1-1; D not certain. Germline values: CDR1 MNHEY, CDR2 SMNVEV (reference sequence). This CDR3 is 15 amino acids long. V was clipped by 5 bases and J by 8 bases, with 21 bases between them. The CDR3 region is CASSPTWLGRTEAFF. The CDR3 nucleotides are TGTGCCAGCAGTCCCACATGGTTGGGCAGAACGGAAGCTTTCTTT.

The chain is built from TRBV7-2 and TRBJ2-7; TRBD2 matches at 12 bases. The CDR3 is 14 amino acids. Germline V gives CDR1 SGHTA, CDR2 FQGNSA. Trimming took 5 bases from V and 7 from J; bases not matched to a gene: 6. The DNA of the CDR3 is TGTGCCAGCAGCGCACTAGCGGGGGGAGGTGAGCAGTACTTC. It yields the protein CASSALAGGGEQYF.

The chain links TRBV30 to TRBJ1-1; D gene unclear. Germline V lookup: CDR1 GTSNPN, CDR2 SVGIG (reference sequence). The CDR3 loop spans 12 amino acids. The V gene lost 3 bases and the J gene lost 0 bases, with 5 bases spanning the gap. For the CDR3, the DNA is TGTGCCTGGAGAAATATGAACACTGAAGCTTTCTTT. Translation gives CAWRNMNTEAFF.

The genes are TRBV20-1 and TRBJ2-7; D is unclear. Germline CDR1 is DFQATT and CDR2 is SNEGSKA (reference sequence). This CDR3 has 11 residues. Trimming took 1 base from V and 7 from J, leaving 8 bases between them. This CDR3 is CSARAGWEQYF. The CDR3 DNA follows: TGCAGTGCTAGAGCCGGTTGGGAGCAGTACTTC.

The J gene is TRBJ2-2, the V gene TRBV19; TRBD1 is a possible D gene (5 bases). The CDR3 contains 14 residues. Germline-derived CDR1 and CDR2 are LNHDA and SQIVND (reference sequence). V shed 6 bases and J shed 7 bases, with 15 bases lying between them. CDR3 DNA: TGTGCCAGTAGGGTCGGCAGGGCGAGCGGGGAGCTGTTTTTT. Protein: CASRVGRASGELFF.

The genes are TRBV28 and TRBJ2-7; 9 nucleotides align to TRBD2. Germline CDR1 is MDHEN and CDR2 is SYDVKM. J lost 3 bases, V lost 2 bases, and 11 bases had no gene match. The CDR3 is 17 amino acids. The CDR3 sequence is CASSLPARLAEDYEQYF. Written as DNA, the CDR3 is TGTGCCAGCAGTTTACCGGCTCGACTAGCGGAGGACTACGAGCAGTACTTC. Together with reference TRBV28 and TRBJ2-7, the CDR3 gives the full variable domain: DVKVTQSSRYLVKRTGEKVFLECVQDMDHENMFWYRQDPGLGLRLIYFSYDVKMKEKGDIPEGYSVSREKKERFSLILESASTNQTSMYLCASSLPARLAEDYEQYFGPGTRLTVT.

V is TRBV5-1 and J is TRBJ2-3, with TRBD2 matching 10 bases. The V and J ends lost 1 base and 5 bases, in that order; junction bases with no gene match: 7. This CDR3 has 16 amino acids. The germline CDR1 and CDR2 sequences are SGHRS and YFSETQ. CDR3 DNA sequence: TGCGCCAGCAGCTTGAGGGCTAGCGGGAGCCTAGATACGCAGTATTTT. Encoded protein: CASSLRASGSLDTQYF.

CDR3 loop: CASSLGDRLTDTQYF. DNA of the CDR3: TGCGCCAGCAGCTTGGGTGACAGACTCACAGATACGCAGTATTTT. This rearrangement joins TRBV5-1 to TRBJ2-3; D might be TRBD1 (5 bases). The V and J ends lost 0 bases and 2 bases respectively, with 10 bases between them. CDR1 and CDR2 from the germline V gene are SGHRS and YFSETQ. The CDR3 runs 15 residues.

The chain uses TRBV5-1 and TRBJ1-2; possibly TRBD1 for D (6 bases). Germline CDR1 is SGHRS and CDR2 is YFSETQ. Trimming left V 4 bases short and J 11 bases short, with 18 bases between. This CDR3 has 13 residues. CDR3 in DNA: TGCGCCAGCAGCCGGGGGGCGGATAGAGCTTACACCTTC. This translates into CASSRGADRAYTF.

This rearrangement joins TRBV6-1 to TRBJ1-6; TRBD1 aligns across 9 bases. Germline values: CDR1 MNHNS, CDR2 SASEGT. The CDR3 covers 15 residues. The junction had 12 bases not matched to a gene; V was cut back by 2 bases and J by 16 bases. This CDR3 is CASSETGTGRISLHF. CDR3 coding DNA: TGTGCCAGCAGTGAAACCGGGACAGGGCGAATATCACTCCACTTT.

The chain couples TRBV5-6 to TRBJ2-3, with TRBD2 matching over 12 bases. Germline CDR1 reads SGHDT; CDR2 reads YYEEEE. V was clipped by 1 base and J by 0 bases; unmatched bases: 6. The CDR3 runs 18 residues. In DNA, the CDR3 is TGTGCCAGCAGCTTGTTACTAGCGGGGGGAACTAGCACAGATACGCAGTATTTT. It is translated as CASSLLLAGGTSTDTQYF.